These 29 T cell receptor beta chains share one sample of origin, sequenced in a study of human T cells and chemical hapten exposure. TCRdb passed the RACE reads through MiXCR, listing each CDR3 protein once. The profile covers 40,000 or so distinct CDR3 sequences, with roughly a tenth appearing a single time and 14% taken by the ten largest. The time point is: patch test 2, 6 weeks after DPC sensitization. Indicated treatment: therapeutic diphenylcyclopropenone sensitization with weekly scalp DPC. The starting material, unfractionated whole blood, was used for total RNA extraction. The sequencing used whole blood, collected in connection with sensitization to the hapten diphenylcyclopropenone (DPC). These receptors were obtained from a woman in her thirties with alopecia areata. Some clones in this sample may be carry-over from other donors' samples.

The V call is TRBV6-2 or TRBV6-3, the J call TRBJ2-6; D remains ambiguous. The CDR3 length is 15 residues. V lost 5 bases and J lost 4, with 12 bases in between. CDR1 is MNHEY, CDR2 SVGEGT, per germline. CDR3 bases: TGTGCCAGCAGTCGTAGGGTAGCAGGGGCCAACGTCCTGACTTTC. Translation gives CASSRRVAGANVLTF.

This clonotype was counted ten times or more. The CDR3 DNA follows: TGTGCCAGTACCGACATAACAACAGGGGGGCTAAATCAGCCCCAGCATTTT. Its translation is CASTDITTGGLNQPQHF. V usage is TRBV19 and J usage is TRBJ1-5; 8 bases agree with TRBD1. Germline CDR1 LNHDA, CDR2 SQIVND (reference sequence). CDR3 length equals 17 residues. V shed 7 bases and J 4 bases; nucleotides not matched to a gene: 15.

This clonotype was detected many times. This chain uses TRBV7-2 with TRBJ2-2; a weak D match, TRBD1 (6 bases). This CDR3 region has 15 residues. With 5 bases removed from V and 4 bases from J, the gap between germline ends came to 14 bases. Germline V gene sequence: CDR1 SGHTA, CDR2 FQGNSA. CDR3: CASSTQGSVTGELFF. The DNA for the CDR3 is TGTGCCAGCAGCACCCAGGGGTCTGTCACCGGGGAGCTGTTTTTT.

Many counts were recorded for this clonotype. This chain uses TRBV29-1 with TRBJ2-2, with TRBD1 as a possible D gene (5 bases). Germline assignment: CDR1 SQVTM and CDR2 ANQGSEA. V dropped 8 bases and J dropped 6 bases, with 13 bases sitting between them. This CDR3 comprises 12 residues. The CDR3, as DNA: TGCAGCCCAATGGGGCTTTCCGGGGAGCTGTTTTTT. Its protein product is CSPMGLSGELFF.

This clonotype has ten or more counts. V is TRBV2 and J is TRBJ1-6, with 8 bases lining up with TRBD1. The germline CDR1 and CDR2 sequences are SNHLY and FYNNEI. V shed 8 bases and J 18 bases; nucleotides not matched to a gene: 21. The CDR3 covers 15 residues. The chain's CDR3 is CASRPGTGGIGVYHF. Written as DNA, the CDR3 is TGTGCCAGCCGCCCCGGGACAGGCGGAATTGGGGTATACCACTTT.

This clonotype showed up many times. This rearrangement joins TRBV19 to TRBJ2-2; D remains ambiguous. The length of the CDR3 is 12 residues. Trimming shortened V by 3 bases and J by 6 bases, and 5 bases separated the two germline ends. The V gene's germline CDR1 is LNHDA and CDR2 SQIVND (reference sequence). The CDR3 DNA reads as TGTGCCAGTAGTATGAAGGCCGGGGAGCTGTTTTTT. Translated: CASSMKAGELFF. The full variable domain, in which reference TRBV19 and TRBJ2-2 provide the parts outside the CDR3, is DGGITQSPKYLFRKEGQNVTLSCEQNLNHDAMYWYRQDPGQGLRLIYYSQIVNDFQKGDIAEGYSVSREKKESFPLTVTSAQKNPTAFYLCASSMKAGELFFGEGSRLTVL.

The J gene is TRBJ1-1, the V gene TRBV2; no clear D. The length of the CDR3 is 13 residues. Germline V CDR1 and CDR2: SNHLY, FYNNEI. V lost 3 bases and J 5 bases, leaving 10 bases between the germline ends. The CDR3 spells CASSDRGLTEAFF. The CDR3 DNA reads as TGTGCCAGCAGTGATCGGGGTTTGACTGAAGCTTTCTTT.

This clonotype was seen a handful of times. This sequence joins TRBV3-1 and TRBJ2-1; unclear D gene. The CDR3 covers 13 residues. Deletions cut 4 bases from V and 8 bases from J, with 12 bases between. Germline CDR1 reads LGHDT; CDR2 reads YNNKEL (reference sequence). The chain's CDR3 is CASSLESRDEQFF. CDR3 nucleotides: TGTGCCAGCAGCCTAGAGTCCCGTGATGAGCAGTTCTTC.

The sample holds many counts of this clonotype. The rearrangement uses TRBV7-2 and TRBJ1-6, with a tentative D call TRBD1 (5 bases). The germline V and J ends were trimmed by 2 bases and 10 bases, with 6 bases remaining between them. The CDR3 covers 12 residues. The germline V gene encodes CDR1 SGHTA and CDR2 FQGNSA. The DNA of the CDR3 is TGTGCCAGCAGCTTAAGGGGCTCACCCCTCCACTTT. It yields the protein CASSLRGSPLHF. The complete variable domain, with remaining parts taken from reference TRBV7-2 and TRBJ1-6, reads GAGVSQSPSNKVTEKGKDVELRCDPISGHTALYWYRQSLGQGLEFLIYFQGNSAPDKSGLPSDRFSAERTGGSVSTLTIQRTQQEDSAVYLCASSLRGSPLHFGNGTRLTVT.

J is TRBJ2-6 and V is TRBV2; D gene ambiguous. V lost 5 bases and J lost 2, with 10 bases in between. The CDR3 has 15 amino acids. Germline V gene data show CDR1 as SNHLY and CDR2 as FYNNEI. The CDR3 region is CASSLTTAGANVLTF. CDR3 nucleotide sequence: TGTGCCAGCAGTCTGACGACGGCTGGGGCCAACGTCCTGACTTTC.

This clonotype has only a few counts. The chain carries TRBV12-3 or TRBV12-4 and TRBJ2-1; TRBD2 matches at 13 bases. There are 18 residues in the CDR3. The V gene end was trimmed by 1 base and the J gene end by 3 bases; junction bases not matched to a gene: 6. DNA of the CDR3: TGTGCCAGCAGTTTAGGGGGGACTAGCGGGGCCTTCTACAATGAGCAGTTCTTC. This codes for CASSLGGTSGAFYNEQFF.

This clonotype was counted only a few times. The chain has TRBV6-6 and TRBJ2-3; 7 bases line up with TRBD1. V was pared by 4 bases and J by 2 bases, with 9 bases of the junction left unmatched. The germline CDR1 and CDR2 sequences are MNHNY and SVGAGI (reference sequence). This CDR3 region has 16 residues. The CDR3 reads CASSSSGTENTDTQYF. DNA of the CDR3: TGTGCCAGCAGTTCCTCCGGGACAGAAAACACAGATACGCAGTATTTT.

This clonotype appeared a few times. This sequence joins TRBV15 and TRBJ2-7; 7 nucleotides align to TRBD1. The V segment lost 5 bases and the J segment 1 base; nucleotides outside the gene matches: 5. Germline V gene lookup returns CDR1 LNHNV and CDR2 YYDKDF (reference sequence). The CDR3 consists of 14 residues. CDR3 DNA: TGTGCCACCAGCGAAAGACAGGGTTCCTACGAGCAGTACTTC. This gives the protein CATSERQGSYEQYF.

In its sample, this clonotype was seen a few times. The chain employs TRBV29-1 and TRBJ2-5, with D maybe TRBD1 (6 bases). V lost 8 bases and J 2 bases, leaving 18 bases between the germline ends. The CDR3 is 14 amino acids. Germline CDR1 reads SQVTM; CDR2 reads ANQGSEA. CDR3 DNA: TGCAGCACAACGACAGGAGACTTTCAAGAGACCCAGTACTTC. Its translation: CSTTTGDFQETQYF.

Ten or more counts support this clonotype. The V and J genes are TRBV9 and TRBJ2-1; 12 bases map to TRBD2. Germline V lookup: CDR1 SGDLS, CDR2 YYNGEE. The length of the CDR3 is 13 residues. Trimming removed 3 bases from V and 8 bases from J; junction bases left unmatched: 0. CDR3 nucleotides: TGTGCCAGCAGCGCTAGCGGGGGGGATGAGCAGTTCTTC. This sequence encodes CASSASGGDEQFF. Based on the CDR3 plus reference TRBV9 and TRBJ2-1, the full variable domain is DSGVTQTPKHLITATGQRVTLRCSPRSGDLSVYWYQQSLDQGLQFLIQYYNGEERAKGNILERFSAQQFPDLHSELNLSSLELGDSALYFCASSASGGDEQFFGPGTRLTVL.

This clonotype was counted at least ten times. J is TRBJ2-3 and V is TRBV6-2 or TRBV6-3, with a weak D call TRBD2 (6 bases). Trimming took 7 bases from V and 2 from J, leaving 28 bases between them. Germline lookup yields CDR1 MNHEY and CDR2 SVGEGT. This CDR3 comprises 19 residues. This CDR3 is CASIPSGLRGRTVTDTQYF. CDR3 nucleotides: TGTGCCAGCATCCCATCGGGCCTGCGGGGCCGAACAGTCACAGATACGCAGTATTTT.

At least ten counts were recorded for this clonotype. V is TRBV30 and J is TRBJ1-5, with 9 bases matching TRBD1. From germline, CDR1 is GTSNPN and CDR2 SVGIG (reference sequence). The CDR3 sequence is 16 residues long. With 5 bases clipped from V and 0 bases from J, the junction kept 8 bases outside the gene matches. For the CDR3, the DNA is TGTGCCTGGGAACCCGGGACAGGGATTAGCAATCAGCCCCAGCATTTT. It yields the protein CAWEPGTGISNQPQHF.

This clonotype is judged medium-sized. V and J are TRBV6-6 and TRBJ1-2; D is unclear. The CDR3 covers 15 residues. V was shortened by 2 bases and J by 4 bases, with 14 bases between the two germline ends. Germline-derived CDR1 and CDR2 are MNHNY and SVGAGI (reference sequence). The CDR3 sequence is CASSYAGEGPYGYTF. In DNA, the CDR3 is TGTGCCAGCAGTTACGCCGGGGAGGGTCCCTATGGCTACACCTTC.

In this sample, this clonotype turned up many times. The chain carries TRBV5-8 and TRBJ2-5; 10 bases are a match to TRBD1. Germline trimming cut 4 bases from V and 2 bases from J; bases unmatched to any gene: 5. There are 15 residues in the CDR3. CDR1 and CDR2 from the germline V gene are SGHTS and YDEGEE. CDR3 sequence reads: CASSRGTGAQETQYF. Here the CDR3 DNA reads TGTGCCAGCAGCAGGGGGACAGGGGCGCAAGAGACCCAGTACTTC.

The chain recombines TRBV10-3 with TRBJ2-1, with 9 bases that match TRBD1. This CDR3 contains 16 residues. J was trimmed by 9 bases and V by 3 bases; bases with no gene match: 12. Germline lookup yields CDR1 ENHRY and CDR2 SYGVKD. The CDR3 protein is CAISDRDRVGVGEQFF. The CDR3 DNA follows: TGTGCCATCAGTGACCGGGACAGGGTTGGCGTAGGTGAGCAGTTCTTC.

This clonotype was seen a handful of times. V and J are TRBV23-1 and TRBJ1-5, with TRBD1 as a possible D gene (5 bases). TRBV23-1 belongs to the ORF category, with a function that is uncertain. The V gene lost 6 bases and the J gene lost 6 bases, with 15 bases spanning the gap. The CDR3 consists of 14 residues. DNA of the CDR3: TGCGCCAGCAGAGGGGACGGAGCTCGTCAGCCCCAGCATTTT. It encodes CASRGDGARQPQHF.

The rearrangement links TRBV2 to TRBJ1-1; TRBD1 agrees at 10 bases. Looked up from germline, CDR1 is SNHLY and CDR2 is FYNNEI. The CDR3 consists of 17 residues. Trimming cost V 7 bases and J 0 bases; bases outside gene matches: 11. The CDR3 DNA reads TGTGCCAGCACCCCGACAGGGGGCGGTCTAATGAACACTGAAGCTTTCTTT. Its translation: CASTPTGGGLMNTEAFF. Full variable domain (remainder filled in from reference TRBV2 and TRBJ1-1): EPEVTQTPSHQVTQMGQEVILRCVPISNHLYFYWYRQILGQKVEFLVSFYNNEISEKSEIFDDQFSVERPDGSNFTLKIRSTKLEDSAMYFCASTPTGGGLMNTEAFFGQGTRLTVV.

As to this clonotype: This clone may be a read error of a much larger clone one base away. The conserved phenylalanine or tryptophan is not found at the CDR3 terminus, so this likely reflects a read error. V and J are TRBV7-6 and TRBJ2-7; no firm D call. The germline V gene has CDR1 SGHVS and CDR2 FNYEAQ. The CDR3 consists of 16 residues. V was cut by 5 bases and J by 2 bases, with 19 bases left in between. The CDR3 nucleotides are TGTGCCAGCAGCCTATCACAGACAAGTTCCACCTACGAGCAGTACTTA. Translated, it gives CASSLSQTSSTYEQYL.

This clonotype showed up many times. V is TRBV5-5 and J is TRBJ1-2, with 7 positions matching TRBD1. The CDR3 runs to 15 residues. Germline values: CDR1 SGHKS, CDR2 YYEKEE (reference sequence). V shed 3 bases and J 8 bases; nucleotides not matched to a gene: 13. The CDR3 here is CASSSTYRDSRGYTF. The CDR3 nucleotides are TGTGCCAGCAGCTCGACTTACCGGGACAGTAGAGGCTACACCTTC. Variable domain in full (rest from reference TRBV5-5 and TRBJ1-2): DAGVTQSPTHLIKTRGQQVTLRCSPISGHKSVSWYQQVLGQGPQFIFQYYEKEERGRGNFPDRFSARQFPNYSSELNVNALLLGDSALYLCASSSTYRDSRGYTFGSGTRLTVV.

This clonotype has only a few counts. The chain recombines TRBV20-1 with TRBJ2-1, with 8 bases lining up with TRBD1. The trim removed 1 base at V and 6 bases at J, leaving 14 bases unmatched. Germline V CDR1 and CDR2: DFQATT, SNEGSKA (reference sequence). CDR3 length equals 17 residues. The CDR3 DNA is TGCAGTGCTAGAGCGGTTGCCGGACAGGGAATTGTCAATGAGCAGTTCTTC. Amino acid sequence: CSARAVAGQGIVNEQFF.

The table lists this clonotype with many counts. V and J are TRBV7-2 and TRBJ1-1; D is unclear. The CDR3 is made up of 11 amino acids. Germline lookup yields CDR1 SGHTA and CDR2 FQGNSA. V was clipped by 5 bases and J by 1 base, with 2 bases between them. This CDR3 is CASSRNTEAFF. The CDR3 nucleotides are TGTGCCAGCAGCCGGAACACTGAAGCTTTCTTT.

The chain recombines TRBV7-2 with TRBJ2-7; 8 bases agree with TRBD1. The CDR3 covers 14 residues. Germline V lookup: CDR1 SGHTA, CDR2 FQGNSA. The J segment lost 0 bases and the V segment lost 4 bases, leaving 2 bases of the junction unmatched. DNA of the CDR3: TGTGCCAGCAGCTCGGGACAGGCCTCCTACGAGCAGTACTTC. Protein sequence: CASSSGQASYEQYF. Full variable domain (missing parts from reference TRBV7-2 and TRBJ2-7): GAGVSQSPSNKVTEKGKDVELRCDPISGHTALYWYRQSLGQGLEFLIYFQGNSAPDKSGLPSDRFSAERTGGSVSTLTIQRTQQEDSAVYLCASSSGQASYEQYFGPGTRLTVT.

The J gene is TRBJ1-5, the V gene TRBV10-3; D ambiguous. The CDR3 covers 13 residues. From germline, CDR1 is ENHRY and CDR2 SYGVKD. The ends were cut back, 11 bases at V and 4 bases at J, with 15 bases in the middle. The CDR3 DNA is TGTGCCGTCGGTCCGGGCCAGAATCAGCCCCAGCATTTT. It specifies CAVGPGQNQPQHF.

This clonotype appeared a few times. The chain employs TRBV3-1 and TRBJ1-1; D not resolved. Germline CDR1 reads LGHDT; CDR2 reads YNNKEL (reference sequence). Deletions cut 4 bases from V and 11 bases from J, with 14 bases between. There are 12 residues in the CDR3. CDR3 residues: CASSRDTQRAFF. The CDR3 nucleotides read TGTGCCAGCAGCCGAGACACCCAAAGGGCTTTCTTT.